The TCR beta chain under discussion was sequenced for a study of long-term antiretroviral therapy in people with HIV. The authors ran the immunoSEQ assay, v3.0, at survey level. The protocol was immunoSEQ multiplex PCR, while the TCRdb copy is restricted to in-frame clones and leaves out a portion. There are more than 20,000 clones in the sample; about four fifths occur only once, and approximately 15% lies in the top ten. CDR1 is SQVTM, CDR2 ANQGSEA, per germline. Trimming removed 8 bases at V and 1 base at J, with 17 bases between. The CDR3 is 14 residues long. Sequenced here: unsorted PBMCs, sampled at the start of antiretroviral therapy, before treatment. The chain combines TRBV29-1 with TRBJ1-2; D uncertain. The TCR comes from a woman younger than 30 with HIV. In DNA, the CDR3 is TGCAGCCTGCGACGGGTTCTATTTAACTATGGCTACACCTTC. Its protein product is CSLRRVLFNYGYTF.